A selection of T cell receptor beta chains follows, all from one sample in a study of T-cell memory formation after mild COVID-19. TCRdb reprocessed the 5' RACE reads with MiXCR, giving one entry per CDR3 protein. Altogether roughly 100,000 distinct CDR3 sequences are present, more than 15% being singletons, with the ten largest covering less than 35%. Sequencing was performed on PBMCs or a T cell subset sorted from them (not recorded which). These TCRs come from an adult woman who had mild COVID-19 (a few samples of this study predate the infection). Cell type and time point are not known. CDR3s include the opening cysteine and the closing phenylalanine or tryptophan. D genes are given only for firm matches. Size values are once, few and many counts, or a class for expanded clones, and some rows have none.

j_call d_call clone_size v_call cdr3_nt cdr3_aa
TRBJ2-7 . . TRBV29-1 TGCAGCGTTGAAGATCCCTTCCAGCAATCCTACGAGCAGTACTTC CSVEDPFQQSYEQYF
TRBJ2-3 . . TRBV7-3 TGTGCCAGCAGTCACGGCCTGGGGGCGAGGACAGATACGCAGTATTTT CASSHGLGARTDTQYF
TRBJ2-2 . . TRBV12-3/TRBV12-4 TGTGCCAGCAGTTTAATGGGAATAGGGGCGGACACCGGGGAGCTGTTTTTT CASSLMGIGADTGELFF
TRBJ2-5 . many TRBV5-6 TGTGCCAGCAGCTTGGACCGAGAAGAGACCCAGTACTTC CASSLDREETQYF
TRBJ2-3 . many TRBV11-2 TGTGCCAGCAGCTTCGGGGGAGATACGCAGTATTTT CASSFGGDTQYF
TRBJ2-2 . . TRBV7-9 TGTGCCAGCAGCTTGTTTGCCACCGGGGAGCTGTTTTTT CASSLFATGELFF
TRBJ2-1 TRBD2 few TRBV7-6 TGTGCCAGCAGCTTAGCGCCGGGACTAGCGGGAGGGCCGATTAGCTCCTACAATGAGCAGTTCTTC CASSLAPGLAGGPISSYNEQFF
TRBJ1-1 TRBD1 . TRBV6-1 TGTGCCAGCAGTGACAAGGGGGCGATCACTGAAGCTTTCTTT CASSDKGAITEAFF
TRBJ2-7 . few TRBV29-1 TGCAGCGTTGAAACCGGGACACAACCCTACGAGCAGTACTTC CSVETGTQPYEQYF
TRBJ2-5 . few TRBV4-1 TGCGCCAGCAGCCAAGGGGGGGTCGAGACCCAGTACTTC CASSQGGVETQYF
TRBJ1-1 . few TRBV7-9 TGTGCCAGCAGCCCCGGTGGTGGGGGGGGAGAGACTGAAGCTTTCTTT CASSPGGGGGETEAFF
TRBJ2-1 . . TRBV4-1 TGCGCCAGCAGCTCTCCGTATAGTTCATGGAATGAGCAGTTCTTC CASSSPYSSWNEQFF
TRBJ2-7 TRBD2 few TRBV7-8 TGTGCCAGCAGCTTAGGTCTAGCGGGGCCTTACTCCTACGAGCAGTACTTC CASSLGLAGPYSYEQYF
TRBJ2-3 TRBD2 . TRBV6-1 TGTGCCAGCACCAGCGGAGCGGGGGTTCAAGATACGCAGTATTTT CASTSGAGVQDTQYF
TRBJ2-7 . few TRBV7-9 TGTGCCAGCAGGCCCGGGACGGACCATTACGAGCAGTACTTC CASRPGTDHYEQYF
TRBJ1-4 . few TRBV4-1 TGCGCCAGCAGCCATCCAGGAGAGCATGAAAAACTGTTTTTT CASSHPGEHEKLFF
TRBJ2-2 . . TRBV15 TGTGCCACCAGCAGAGAAGGACGGGAGTACACCGGGGAGCTGTTTTTT CATSREGREYTGELFF
TRBJ1-1 . . TRBV20-1 TGCAGTGCTAGAGATAGGGGGGGGAACACTGAAGCTTTCTTT CSARDRGGNTEAFF
TRBJ1-1 TRBD1 . TRBV5-1 TGCGCCAGCAGCCTTAGGGGACAGTCGAACACTGAAGCTTTCTTT CASSLRGQSNTEAFF
TRBJ1-2 . few TRBV29-1 TGCAGCGTCAGGCAGGGATCCGACTATGGCTACACCTTC CSVRQGSDYGYTF
TRBJ2-2 . few TRBV6-5 TGTGCCAGCCTTGGACACGGGAACACCGGGGAGCTGTTTTTT CASLGHGNTGELFF
TRBJ2-5 . . TRBV6-2/TRBV6-3 TGTGCCAGCACCCTCCCCTCAGCGACCCAGTACTTC CASTLPSATQYF
TRBJ1-1 . few TRBV12-3/TRBV12-4 TGTGCCAGCCTTTGGACAACGGCAGGGGTCACTGAAGCTTTCTTT CASLWTTAGVTEAFF
TRBJ2-3 . few TRBV12-3/TRBV12-4 TGTGCCAGTCTGGCAACCCCCGCAGATACGCAGTATTTT CASLATPADTQYF
TRBJ2-7 . . TRBV11-3 TGTGCCAGCAGCTCCGACAGCCCCGAGCAGTACTTC CASSSDSPEQYF
TRBJ2-3 TRBD1 few TRBV11-3 TGTGCCAGCAGCTTAGCCGGCCTGACAGGGTGGGGTGACACAGATACGCAGTATTTT CASSLAGLTGWGDTDTQYF
TRBJ2-2 TRBD1 few TRBV5-1 TGCGCCAGCGAAGACGGACAGGGAATGACCGGGGAGCTGTTTTTT CASEDGQGMTGELFF
TRBJ2-7 . few TRBV6-4 TGTGCCAGCAGTGACATCGGAGACAGTCACGAGCAGTACTTC CASSDIGDSHEQYF
TRBJ2-3 . few TRBV5-1 TGCGCCAGCAGCTTGGATCTGGGAAGGAGCACAGATACGCAGTATTTT CASSLDLGRSTDTQYF
TRBJ2-1 . few TRBV27 TGTGCCAGCAGTTTAGACTCCGATCTGGTCAATGAGCAGTTCTTC CASSLDSDLVNEQFF
TRBJ2-3 . . TRBV7-3 TGTGCCAGCAGCTTACTAGGGGGAATCACAGATACGCAGTATTTT CASSLLGGITDTQYF
TRBJ2-1 TRBD1 . TRBV16 TGTGCCAGCGGTTCCGGGACAGGGGACCATGAGCAGTTCTTC CASGSGTGDHEQFF
TRBJ2-5 . . TRBV27 TGTGCCAGCAGTTTTCGGGGGAGCCAAGAGACCCAGTACTTC CASSFRGSQETQYF
TRBJ2-7 TRBD2 . TRBV6-5 TGTGCCAGCAGTTACTCGACGGGACTAGGAGCTCTGGGCGAGCAGTACTTC CASSYSTGLGALGEQYF
TRBJ2-2 TRBD2 few TRBV7-2 TGTGCCAGCAGCGCGGGACTAGCGGCCGGGGAGCTGTTTTTT CASSAGLAAGELFF
TRBJ1-4 . once TRBV7-8 TGTGCCAGCAGCCCCCGTGGAGGAAGTAATGAAAAACTGTTTTTT CASSPRGGSNEKLFF
TRBJ2-7 TRBD2 . TRBV7-8 TGTGCCAGCAGCTCCTCCAAACTAGCGGGAGTCTACGAGCAGTACTTC CASSSSKLAGVYEQYF
TRBJ2-7 . . TRBV15 TGTGCCACCAGCAGAGATGGGGCAGCTGAGCAGTACTTC CATSRDGAAEQYF
TRBJ2-1 . . TRBV29-1 TGCAGCGTTCGGGCAGGGTGGAATGAGCAGTTCTTC CSVRAGWNEQFF
TRBJ2-7 . . TRBV6-2/TRBV6-3 TGTGCCAGCAGTTACGATCCGGGCCGGCAGTACTTC CASSYDPGRQYF
TRBJ2-7 TRBD2 . TRBV12-5 TGTGCTAGTGGTTTGGTGGGACCGGACGGGGGGACCTACGAGCAGTACTTC CASGLVGPDGGTYEQYF
TRBJ2-3 . few TRBV13 TGTGCCAGCAGCTCTCGGGGGCGGATCACTGATACGCAGTATTTT CASSSRGRITDTQYF
TRBJ1-5 . . TRBV24-1 TGTGCCACCAGTGATCTCACGGTCGATCAGCCCCAGCATTTT CATSDLTVDQPQHF
TRBJ1-2 TRBD1 few TRBV5-1 TGCGCCAGCAGCCCCTATACCGGGACAGGCTACACTGCTAACTATGGCTACACCTTC CASSPYTGTGYTANYGYTF
TRBJ2-3 . . TRBV9 TGTGCCAGCAGCGGCAGGACACAGCGCACAGATACGCAGTATTTT CASSGRTQRTDTQYF
TRBJ2-1 . few TRBV4-1 TGCGCCAGCAGCCAAGACACCCCAGCGAGGGGGGGCAATGAGCAGTTCTTC CASSQDTPARGGNEQFF
TRBJ2-2 . . TRBV30 TGTGCCTGGAGTCAGGACACCGGGGAGCTGTTTTTT CAWSQDTGELFF
TRBJ2-7 . . TRBV24-1 TGTGCCACCAGTGGTTGGAACTCAATAGGGGACTACGAGCAGTACTTC CATSGWNSIGDYEQYF
TRBJ2-2 TRBD2 few TRBV7-6 TGTGCCAGCAGCTTACGCGCTAGCGGGGGGGCCTCCGGGGAGCTGTTTTTT CASSLRASGGASGELFF
TRBJ2-5 . few TRBV4-2 TGTGCCAGCAGTCTAATCCCGGGACCGCGAAGGGGAGAGGGCCAAGAGACCCAGTACTTC CASSLIPGPRRGEGQETQYF
TRBJ2-7 . few TRBV20-1 TGCAGTGCTAGAGATGAAGGGAGGGAGCAGTACTTC CSARDEGREQYF
TRBJ2-7 TRBD1 . TRBV4-1 TGCGCCAGCAGCCAACAAAAGACAGGGGTTGGTTGGTACGAGCAGTACTTC CASSQQKTGVGWYEQYF
TRBJ2-4 . . TRBV6-6 TGTGCCAGCAGTTACAACGATCAGACAGGAGAATACCCCAAAAACATTCAGTACTTC CASSYNDQTGEYPKNIQYF
TRBJ2-3 . . TRBV6-5 TGTGCCAGCAGTTACGGCGGATTCACAGATACGCAGTATTTT CASSYGGFTDTQYF
TRBJ2-2 TRBD2 few TRBV20-1 TGCAGTGCTTCGGGGACTAGCGGGTCCGGGGAGCTGTTTTTT CSASGTSGSGELFF